The TCR beta chain described here comes from a study of T-cell reconstitution after alpha-beta-depleted transplantation in children. It was with unique molecular identifiers that the TCRbeta library was prepared. MiXCR, applied by TCRdb to the PCR reads, yields one record per CDR3 protein. The sample has 330,000 or so distinct CDR3 sequences, about a tenth seen once. Germline loops: CDR1 SGHAT, CDR2 FQNNGV. Trimming took 1 base from V and 2 from J; bases not matched to a gene: 5. This CDR3 comprises 17 residues. Findings and caveats of the study: Reportedly, alpha-beta T cells present about two months post-transplant originated from several hundred expanded clones of graft origin.

In its sample, this clonotype was seen many times. What it binds is unknown. This chain joins TRBV11-2 and TRBJ2-1; the match to TRBD2 covers 10 bases. The sequencing used PBMCs, collected before TCRalphabeta/CD19-depleted stem cell transplant. The TCR was taken from a boy under two years old with acute myeloid leukemia, due to receive a stem cell transplant. CDR3 nucleotides: TGTGCCAGCAGCTTAGGGACTAGCGGAAAAGCCTACAATGAGCAGTTCTTC. The encoded protein is CASSLGTSGKAYNEQFF.